The T cell receptor beta chain described here comes from a study of blood T cell repertoires in COVID-19. The CDR3 length is 13 residues. Germline V gene lookup returns CDR1 SQVTM and CDR2 ANQGSEA. Deletions cut 3 bases from V and 2 bases from J, with 11 bases between. Using immunoSEQ multiplex PCR, the repertoire was profiled, and TCRdb retains in-frame clones only, with some absent. The sample contains around 250,000 clones, nearly 85% of which appear only once. This rearrangement joins TRBV29-1 to TRBJ2-7; no firm D call. Sequenced: peripheral blood. This clonotype originated in a human donor in a cohort sampled during active COVID-19. CDR3 residues: CSVEKDTTYEQYF. CDR3 nucleotides: TGCAGCGTTGAGAAGGATACTACCTACGAGCAGTACTTC.